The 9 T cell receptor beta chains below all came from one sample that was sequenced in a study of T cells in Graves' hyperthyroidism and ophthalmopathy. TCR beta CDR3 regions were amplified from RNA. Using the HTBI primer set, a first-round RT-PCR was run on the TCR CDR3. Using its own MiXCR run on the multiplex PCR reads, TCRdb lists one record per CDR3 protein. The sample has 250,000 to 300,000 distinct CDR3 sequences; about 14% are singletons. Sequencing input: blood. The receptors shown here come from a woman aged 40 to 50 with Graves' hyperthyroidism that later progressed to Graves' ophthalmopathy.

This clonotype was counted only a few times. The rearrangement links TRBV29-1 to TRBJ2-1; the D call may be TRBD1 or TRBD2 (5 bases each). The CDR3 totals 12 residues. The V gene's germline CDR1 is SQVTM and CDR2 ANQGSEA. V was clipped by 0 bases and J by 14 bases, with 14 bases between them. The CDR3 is CSVEDLGARKFF. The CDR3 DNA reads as TGCAGCGTTGAAGACCTCGGGGCTAGGAAGTTCTTC.

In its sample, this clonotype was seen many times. The CDR3 DNA sequence: TGTGCCAGCTCACCACAGCGACAAGAGACCCAGTACTTC. This gives the protein CASSPQRQETQYF. The chain is built from TRBV18 and TRBJ2-5; D call uncertain. V lost 1 base and J lost 2, with 5 bases in between. Germline assignment: CDR1 KGHSH and CDR2 LQKENI. The CDR3 runs 13 residues.

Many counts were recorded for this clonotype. This CDR3 is CASEGGRAHTDTQYF. In nucleotides, the CDR3 is TGTGCCAGCGAGGGGGGCAGGGCCCACACAGATACGCAGTATTTT. The chain links TRBV28 to TRBJ2-3; the D gene could be TRBD1 or TRBD2 (6 bases each). The CDR3 covers 15 residues. With 8 bases removed from V and 2 bases from J, the gap between germline ends came to 17 bases. The V gene's germline CDR1 is MDHEN and CDR2 SYDVKM.

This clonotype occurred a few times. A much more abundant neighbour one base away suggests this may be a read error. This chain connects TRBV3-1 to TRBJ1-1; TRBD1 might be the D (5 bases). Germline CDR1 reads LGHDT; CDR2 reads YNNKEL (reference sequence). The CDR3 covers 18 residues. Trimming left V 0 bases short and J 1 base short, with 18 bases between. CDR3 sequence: CASSQEEPGLLRNTEAFF. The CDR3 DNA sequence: TGTGCCAGCAGCCAAGAAGAACCAGGGCTCCTTAGGAACACTGAAGCTTTCTTT.

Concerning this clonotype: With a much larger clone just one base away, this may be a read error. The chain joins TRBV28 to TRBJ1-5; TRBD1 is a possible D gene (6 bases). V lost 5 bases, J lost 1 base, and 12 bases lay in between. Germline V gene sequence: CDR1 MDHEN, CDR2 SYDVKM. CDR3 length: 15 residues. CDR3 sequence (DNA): TGTGCCAGCAGTCTGTCACAGGGCAGCAATCAGCCCCAGCATTTT. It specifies CASSLSQGSNQPQHF.

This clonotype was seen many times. CDR3 residues: CASSLTTADNSPLHF. In DNA form, the CDR3 reads TGTGCCAGCAGCTTAACAACAGCCGATAATTCACCCCTCCACTTT. This sequence joins TRBV7-3 and TRBJ1-6; D gene unclear. V was clipped by 0 bases and J by 5 bases, with 8 bases between them. The CDR3 is 15 residues long. Looked up from germline, CDR1 is SGHTA and CDR2 is FQGTGA. The full variable domain, with the rest looked up from reference TRBV7-3 and TRBJ1-6, is GAGVSQTPSNKVTEKGKYVELRCDPISGHTALYWYRQSLGQGPEFLIYFQGTGAADDSGLPNDRFFAVRPEGSVSTLKIQRTERGDSAVYLCASSLTTADNSPLHFGNGTRLTVT.

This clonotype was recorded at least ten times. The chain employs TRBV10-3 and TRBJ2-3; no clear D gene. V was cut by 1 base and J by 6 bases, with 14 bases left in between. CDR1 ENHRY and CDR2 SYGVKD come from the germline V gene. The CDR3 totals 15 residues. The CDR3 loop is CAISEFTGSTDTQYF. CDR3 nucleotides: TGTGCCATCAGTGAGTTCACCGGATCAACGGATACGCAGTATTTT.

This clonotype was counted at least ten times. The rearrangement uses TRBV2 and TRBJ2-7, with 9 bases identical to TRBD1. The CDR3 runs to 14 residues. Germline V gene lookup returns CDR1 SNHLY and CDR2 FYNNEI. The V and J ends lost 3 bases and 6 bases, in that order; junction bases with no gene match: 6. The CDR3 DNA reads TGTGCCAGCAGTGAGGGGACAGGGTGGGGCGAGCAGTACTTC. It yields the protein CASSEGTGWGEQYF. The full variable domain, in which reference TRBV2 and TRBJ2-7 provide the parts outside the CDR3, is EPEVTQTPSHQVTQMGQEVILRCVPISNHLYFYWYRQILGQKVEFLVSFYNNEISEKSEIFDDQFSVERPDGSNFTLKIRSTKLEDSAMYFCASSEGTGWGEQYFGPGTRLTVT.

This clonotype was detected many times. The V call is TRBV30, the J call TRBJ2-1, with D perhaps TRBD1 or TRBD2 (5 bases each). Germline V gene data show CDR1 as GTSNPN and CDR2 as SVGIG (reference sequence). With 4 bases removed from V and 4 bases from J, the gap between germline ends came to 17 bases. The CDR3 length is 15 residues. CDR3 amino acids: CAWNFGTISYNEQFF. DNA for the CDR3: TGTGCCTGGAACTTCGGGACGATATCTTACAATGAGCAGTTCTTC.